This T cell receptor (beta chain) was observed in a study of shared clonotypes between healthy human individuals. In the study overall: Each donor had three CD4 naive, three CD4 memory, two CD8 naive and one CD8 memory plate.

Study-wide points: Donor scarcity curtailed the genetic and exposure-history diversity represented herein. In contrast to clonotypes shared by all four donors, non-shared clonotypes had lower generation probabilities.

Recent vaccinations or acute infections were absent in the healthy HIV-negative adult donors. Notes on this clone: The antigen remains undetermined. The junction departs from the called germline gene at one end, perhaps through a read error.

This CDR3 has 18 residues. Germline V lookup: CDR1 MDHEN, CDR2 SYDVKM. Assay used: immunoSEQ multiplex PCR; TCRdb lists only in-frame clones, some missing. The sample consists of about 1,500,000 clones, roughly 97% of them appearing once. The chain employs TRBV28 and TRBJ2-2, with 12 bases aligning to TRBD1. The specimen was naive CD4+ T cells sorted from blood. Stated subset: CD45RA+ positively selected. The clonotype comes from a man aged 25 to 45 in good health. The CDR3 loop is CASSLIWGQGAKTGELFF. The CDR3 DNA reads TGTGCCAGCAGTTTAATCTGGGGACAGGGGGCGAAGACCGGGGAGCTGTTTTTT.